This T cell receptor beta chain was observed in a study of T cells in Graves' hyperthyroidism and ophthalmopathy. Study results and limitations: Most clonotypes that expanded in the thyroid above 0.001 also showed up in blood. A model using 13 V-J features told ophthalmopathy apart from stable hyperthyroidism.

TCR beta CDR3 sequences were amplified from RNA transcripts. Carried out on the TCR CDR3, a first-round RT-PCR used the HTBI primer set. TCRdb passed the multiplex PCR reads through MiXCR, listing each CDR3 protein once. The sample carries almost 600,000 distinct CDR3 sequences, approximately 15% recorded once. In its sample, this clonotype was seen many times. The antigen remains undetermined. Exclusion followed for patients with uncontrolled infection, other autoimmune disease, pregnancy or lactation. V was cut by 6 bases and J by 8 bases, with 14 bases left in between. CDR3 length: 12 amino acids. CDR1 is MDHEN and CDR2 is SYDVKM in the germline V gene.

The V gene is TRBV28, the J gene TRBJ2-7; D gene ambiguous. The sample taken for sequencing was blood. This sequence was found in a woman in her thirties with Graves' hyperthyroidism that later progressed to Graves' ophthalmopathy. CDR3 nucleotides: TGTGCCAGCAGCCAAGTACTACGGCAGCAGTACTTC. Its translation: CASSQVLRQQYF. Supplemented by reference TRBV28 and TRBJ2-7, the full variable domain reads DVKVTQSSRYLVKRTGEKVFLECVQDMDHENMFWYRQDPGLGLRLIYFSYDVKMKEKGDIPEGYSVSREKKERFSLILESASTNQTSMYLCASSQVLRQQYFGPGTRLTVT.